The 27 T cell receptor beta chains below all came from one sample that was sequenced in a study of T cells in Graves' hyperthyroidism and ophthalmopathy. Template material for amplifying TCR beta CDR3 regions consisted of RNA transcripts. HTBI primers drove first-round RT-PCR of the TCR CDR3. Using its own MiXCR run on the multiplex PCR reads, TCRdb lists one record per CDR3 protein. The sample contains 400,000 to 500,000 distinct CDR3 sequences, roughly 15% of which appear only once. The sample taken for sequencing was blood. These TCRs come from a man between 18 and 29 years old with Graves' ophthalmopathy.

This chain joins TRBV18 and TRBJ1-3, with D hard to call. The CDR3 contains 16 residues. Germline values: CDR1 KGHSH, CDR2 LQKENI. The V and J ends lost 1 base and 0 bases respectively, with 10 bases between them. The CDR3 nucleotides read TGTGCCAGCTCACCACAGGAAGGACTCTCTGGAAACACCATATATTTT. This sequence encodes CASSPQEGLSGNTIYF.

This clonotype was observed many times. This rearrangement joins TRBV12-3 or TRBV12-4 to TRBJ2-5; 9 nucleotides align to TRBD1. The CDR3 has 14 residues. V lost 6 bases to trimming and J lost 6 bases; unmatched junction nucleotides: 8. The CDR3 DNA follows: TGTGCCAGCAGAACAGGGGGCGCTGCCCAGACCCAGTACTTC. This encodes CASRTGGAAQTQYF.

This clonotype was found many times. V usage is TRBV20-1 and J usage is TRBJ2-2; D assignment may be TRBD1 or TRBD2 (5 bases each). CDR3 length equals 16 residues. The V end lost 3 bases, the J end lost 3 bases, and 17 bases lay between the germline ends. Per germline, CDR1 DFQATT and CDR2 SNEGSKA (reference sequence). CDR3 in amino acids: CSASSGPTSDTGELFF. CDR3 DNA sequence: TGCAGTGCTAGTTCGGGACCGACCTCGGACACCGGGGAGCTGTTTTTT.

This clonotype came up many times. The chain uses TRBV18 and TRBJ2-5; D unclear. Trimming took off 3 bases at V and 5 bases at J, with 10 bases between the two ends. The CDR3 loop spans 13 amino acids. Germline V gives CDR1 KGHSH, CDR2 LQKENI. The CDR3 DNA reads as TGTGCCAGCTCACCGCCGAGTTCGGAGACCCAGTACTTC. Residues: CASSPPSSETQYF.

This clonotype was counted a few times. V is TRBV6-5 and J is TRBJ2-2, with TRBD1 identical over 9 bases. V lost 2 bases and J lost 5; bases outside the gene matches: 6. The germline CDR1 and CDR2 sequences are MNHEY and SVGAGI. This CDR3 region has 16 residues. CDR3 in amino acids: CASSYPPGQGTGELFF. The DNA for the CDR3 is TGTGCCAGCAGTTACCCACCGGGACAGGGTACCGGGGAGCTGTTTTTT.

CDR3 sequence: CASSHNRQGFGSLAKNIQYF. The CDR3 nucleotides are TGTGCCAGCAGCCACAATAGACAGGGGTTCGGGTCGCTAGCCAAAAACATTCAGTACTTC. The chain has TRBV3-1 and TRBJ2-4, with 8 bases identical to TRBD1. The CDR3 extends over 20 amino acids. V trimming: 3 bases; J trimming: 0 bases; junction bases outside the gene matches: 16. CDR1 LGHDT and CDR2 YNNKEL come from the germline V gene (reference sequence).

This clonotype was observed many times. The V gene is TRBV5-1, the J gene TRBJ2-1; 14 bases map to TRBD2. V lost 3 bases and J lost 4; bases outside the gene matches: 12. The CDR3 contains 19 residues. Germline values: CDR1 SGHRS, CDR2 YFSETQ. CDR3 bases: TGCGCCAGCAGCTCCTTGTACTCTTGGACTAGCGGGAGGTACAATGAGCAGTTCTTC. It translates to CASSSLYSWTSGRYNEQFF.

As concerns this clonotype: An end of the junction differs from the germline gene, which may be a read error. The chain uses TRBV27 and TRBJ2-5; tentatively, D is TRBD2 (5 bases). The CDR3 length is 15 residues. Germline V gene lookup returns CDR1 MNHEY and CDR2 SMNVEV (reference sequence). CDR3 in DNA: TGTGCCGGCAGCCTTGCCCCCGGGGTTGCAGAGACCCAGTACTTC. The encoded protein is CAGSLAPGVAETQYF.

With respect to this clonotype: A much larger clone differs by one base, so this may be a read error. V usage is TRBV9 and J usage is TRBJ2-1, with 10 positions matching TRBD2. The V gene end was trimmed by 0 bases and the J gene end by 10 bases; junction bases not matched to a gene: 10. CDR3 size: 16 residues. CDR1 SGDLS and CDR2 YYNGEE come from the germline V gene. The CDR3 sequence is CASSVGGPAGGGEQFF. The CDR3 DNA is TGTGCCAGCAGCGTAGGAGGACCAGCGGGAGGGGGGGAGCAGTTCTTC.

This clonotype was seen ten or more times. The V gene is TRBV2, the J gene TRBJ1-2; 11 nucleotides agree with TRBD1. Germline V gene lookup returns CDR1 SNHLY and CDR2 FYNNEI. The V and J ends lost 4 bases and 3 bases, in that order; junction bases with no gene match: 4. The CDR3 loop spans 15 amino acids. CDR3 region: CASSAPGQGDYGYTF. CDR3 DNA sequence: TGTGCCAGCAGTGCTCCGGGACAGGGGGACTATGGCTACACCTTC.

This clonotype was seen repeatedly, ten times or more. J is TRBJ2-1 and V is TRBV27, with 9 bases fitting TRBD2. After removal of 1 base from V and 0 bases from J, the junction contained 4 bases not matched to a gene. The germline V gene has CDR1 MNHEY and CDR2 SMNVEV (reference sequence). The CDR3 spans 17 residues. CDR3 nucleotides: TGTGCCAGCAGTTTATTTAGCGGGGGAAGCTCCTACAATGAGCAGTTCTTC. Translating it yields CASSLFSGGSSYNEQFF.

At least ten counts were recorded for this clonotype. The chain uses TRBV28 and TRBJ2-5; TRBD2 aligns across 12 bases. Germline V gene lookup returns CDR1 MDHEN and CDR2 SYDVKM. J gave up 4 bases and V 4 bases, and 4 bases lay outside the gene matches. This CDR3 spans 15 amino acids. The CDR3 nucleotides are TGTGCCAGCAGTTGGTCGACTAGCGGGGGAGAGACCCAGTACTTC. Translated: CASSWSTSGGETQYF.

The chain recombines TRBV6-1 with TRBJ2-2; D may be TRBD2 (5 bases). V lost 6 bases and J lost 7, with 12 bases in between. Per germline, CDR1 MNHNS and CDR2 SASEGT. The CDR3 loop spans 13 amino acids. CDR3 nucleotide sequence: TGTGCCAGCAGCTTGAGGGTGAGCGGGGAGCTGTTTTTT. This codes for CASSLRVSGELFF.

In its sample, this clonotype was seen many times. The gene calls are TRBV20-1 and TRBJ2-5, with 11 nucleotides matching TRBD2. The J segment lost 3 bases and the V segment lost 6 bases, leaving 6 bases of the junction unmatched. There are 14 residues in the CDR3. From germline, CDR1 is DFQATT and CDR2 SNEGSKA (reference sequence). The CDR3 DNA reads TGCAGTGCCGCTAGCGGGAGGTTTGAAGAGACCCAGTACTTC. Translating gives CSAASGRFEETQYF.

This clonotype was recorded a few times. The rearrangement joins TRBV19 to TRBJ2-7, with D possibly TRBD1 on 5 matching bases. The germline gives CDR1 LNHDA, CDR2 SQIVND (reference sequence). V shed 5 bases and J shed 5 bases, with 19 bases lying between them. There are 15 residues in the CDR3. CDR3 DNA sequence: TGTGCCAGTAGTCCCTTGGCAGGGTTAACCCACGAGCAGTACTTC. It translates to CASSPLAGLTHEQYF. Filled out from reference TRBV19 and TRBJ2-7, the complete variable domain reads DGGITQSPKYLFRKEGQNVTLSCEQNLNHDAMYWYRQDPGQGLRLIYYSQIVNDFQKGDIAEGYSVSREKKESFPLTVTSAQKNPTAFYLCASSPLAGLTHEQYFGPGTRLTVT.

This chain connects TRBV24-1 to TRBJ2-5, with D unresolved. The germline V gene has CDR1 KGHDR and CDR2 SFDVKD. The CDR3 covers 13 residues. The V end was cut by 8 bases, the J end by 3 bases, with 12 bases between. CDR3 sequence (DNA): TGTGCCACCAAGACGAGGACGGAAGAGACCCAGTACTTC. Protein: CATKTRTEETQYF.

The CDR3 DNA sequence: TGTGCCAGCAGTTACTCGGATGTTGGCGGCTACAATGAGCAGTTCTTC. The encoded protein is CASSYSDVGGYNEQFF. The V and J genes are TRBV6-5 and TRBJ2-1; no clear D gene. This CDR3 spans 16 amino acids. V was pared by 0 bases and J by 3 bases, with 12 bases between. Germline V gene sequence: CDR1 MNHEY, CDR2 SVGAGI.

The V gene is TRBV9, the J gene TRBJ1-3; no clear D. Germline loops: CDR1 SGDLS, CDR2 YYNGEE. Trimming took off 3 bases at V and 4 bases at J, with 5 bases between the two ends. The CDR3 sequence is 12 residues long. CDR3 residues: CASSATGNTIYF. CDR3 nucleotides: TGTGCCAGCAGCGCTACAGGAAACACCATATATTTT.

The rearrangement uses TRBV6-1 and TRBJ2-3; TRBD2 matches at 10 bases. CDR1 and CDR2 from the germline V gene are MNHNS and SASEGT. The CDR3 length is 16 residues. With 6 bases clipped from V and 4 bases from J, the junction kept 10 bases outside the gene matches. CDR3 region: CASRKAGGFGADTQYF. In nucleotides, the CDR3 is TGTGCCAGCAGGAAAGCGGGGGGGTTTGGAGCAGATACGCAGTATTTT.

The table lists this clonotype with many counts. CDR3 sequence (DNA): TGTGCCAGCAGCTCCGCCGGGACTAGCCTAAAGGGCCCCTACGAGCAGTACTTC. Protein: CASSSAGTSLKGPYEQYF. The J gene is TRBJ2-7, the V gene TRBV7-9; 9 nucleotides align to TRBD2. This CDR3 comprises 18 residues. Trimming removed 4 bases from V and 2 bases from J; junction bases left unmatched: 15. The germline CDR1 and CDR2 sequences are SEHNR and FQNEAQ (reference sequence).

This clonotype has just a few counts. The rearrangement links TRBV20-1 to TRBJ2-1; D is undetermined. Germline-derived CDR1 and CDR2 are DFQATT and SNEGSKA (reference sequence). This CDR3 has 12 amino acids. V was clipped by 0 bases and J by 4 bases, with 4 bases between them. As DNA, the CDR3 is TGCAGTGCTAGAGACGGTTACAATGAGCAGTTCTTC. This gives the protein CSARDGYNEQFF.

This clonotype was seen only a few times. Being one base from a much bigger clone, this may be a read error. V gene TRBV11-1 combines with J gene TRBJ2-7, with a weak D call TRBD2 (7 bases). This CDR3 has 17 amino acids. Germline V CDR1 and CDR2: SGHAT, FQDESV (reference sequence). The DNA for the CDR3 is TGTGCCAGCAGCTTAGGGCTCGGGGCGGGGGCCAACTACGAGAAGTACTTC. This translates into CASSLGLGAGANYEKYF.

This clonotype has more than one count but fewer than ten. The chain carries TRBV3-1 and TRBJ1-2; D possibly corresponds to TRBD1 (5 bases). Germline values: CDR1 LGHDT, CDR2 YNNKEL (reference sequence). This CDR3 is 14 amino acids long. Trimming removed 4 bases from V and 0 bases from J, with 9 bases in between. The CDR3 region has the DNA TGTGCCAGCAGCCGACAGACAGCTAACTATGGCTACACCTTC. Encoded protein: CASSRQTANYGYTF.

This clonotype was observed a few times. This rearrangement joins TRBV27 to TRBJ2-7, with a possible D match to TRBD1 (6 bases). CDR3 length: 14 residues. Germline assignment: CDR1 MNHEY and CDR2 SMNVEV (reference sequence). V dropped 3 bases and J dropped 1 base, with 10 bases sitting between them. CDR3 nucleotides: TGTGCCAGCAGTTTTGCAGGGGAGTCCTACGAGCAGTACTTC. This sequence encodes CASSFAGESYEQYF.

V gene TRBV7-3 combines with J gene TRBJ2-6, with a weak D call TRBD1 (6 bases). The ends were cut back, 5 bases at V and 0 bases at J, with 11 bases in the middle. In germline, CDR1 is SGHTA, CDR2 FQGTGA. CDR3 size: 16 residues. CDR3 coding DNA: TGTGCCAGCAGCCGGGACACGAGCTCTGGGGCCAACGTCCTGACTTTC. Protein: CASSRDTSSGANVLTF.

The chain uses TRBV7-9 and TRBJ2-7; 8 nucleotides line up with TRBD1. The CDR3 contains 16 residues. J was trimmed by 3 bases and V by 5 bases; bases with no gene match: 12. Germline assignment: CDR1 SEHNR and CDR2 FQNEAQ (reference sequence). The CDR3 DNA follows: TGTGCCAGCAGCCCGAGGACAGGGAGTACCTACTACGAGCAGTACTTC. It is translated as CASSPRTGSTYYEQYF. Full variable domain (missing parts from reference TRBV7-9 and TRBJ2-7): DTGVSQNPRHKITKRGQNVTFRCDPISEHNRLYWYRQTLGQGPEFLTYFQNEAQLEKSRLLSDRFSAERPKGSFSTLEIQRTEQGDSAMYLCASSPRTGSTYYEQYFGPGTRLTVT.

The V and J genes are TRBV6-1 and TRBJ1-2, with D hard to call. Per the germline V gene, CDR1 is MNHNS and CDR2 is SASEGT. V was pared by 7 bases and J by 2 bases, with 17 bases between. The CDR3 runs 15 residues. The CDR3 here is CASTKAGLGNYGYTF. CDR3 nucleotides: TGTGCCAGCACTAAGGCCGGTCTAGGAAACTATGGCTACACCTTC.